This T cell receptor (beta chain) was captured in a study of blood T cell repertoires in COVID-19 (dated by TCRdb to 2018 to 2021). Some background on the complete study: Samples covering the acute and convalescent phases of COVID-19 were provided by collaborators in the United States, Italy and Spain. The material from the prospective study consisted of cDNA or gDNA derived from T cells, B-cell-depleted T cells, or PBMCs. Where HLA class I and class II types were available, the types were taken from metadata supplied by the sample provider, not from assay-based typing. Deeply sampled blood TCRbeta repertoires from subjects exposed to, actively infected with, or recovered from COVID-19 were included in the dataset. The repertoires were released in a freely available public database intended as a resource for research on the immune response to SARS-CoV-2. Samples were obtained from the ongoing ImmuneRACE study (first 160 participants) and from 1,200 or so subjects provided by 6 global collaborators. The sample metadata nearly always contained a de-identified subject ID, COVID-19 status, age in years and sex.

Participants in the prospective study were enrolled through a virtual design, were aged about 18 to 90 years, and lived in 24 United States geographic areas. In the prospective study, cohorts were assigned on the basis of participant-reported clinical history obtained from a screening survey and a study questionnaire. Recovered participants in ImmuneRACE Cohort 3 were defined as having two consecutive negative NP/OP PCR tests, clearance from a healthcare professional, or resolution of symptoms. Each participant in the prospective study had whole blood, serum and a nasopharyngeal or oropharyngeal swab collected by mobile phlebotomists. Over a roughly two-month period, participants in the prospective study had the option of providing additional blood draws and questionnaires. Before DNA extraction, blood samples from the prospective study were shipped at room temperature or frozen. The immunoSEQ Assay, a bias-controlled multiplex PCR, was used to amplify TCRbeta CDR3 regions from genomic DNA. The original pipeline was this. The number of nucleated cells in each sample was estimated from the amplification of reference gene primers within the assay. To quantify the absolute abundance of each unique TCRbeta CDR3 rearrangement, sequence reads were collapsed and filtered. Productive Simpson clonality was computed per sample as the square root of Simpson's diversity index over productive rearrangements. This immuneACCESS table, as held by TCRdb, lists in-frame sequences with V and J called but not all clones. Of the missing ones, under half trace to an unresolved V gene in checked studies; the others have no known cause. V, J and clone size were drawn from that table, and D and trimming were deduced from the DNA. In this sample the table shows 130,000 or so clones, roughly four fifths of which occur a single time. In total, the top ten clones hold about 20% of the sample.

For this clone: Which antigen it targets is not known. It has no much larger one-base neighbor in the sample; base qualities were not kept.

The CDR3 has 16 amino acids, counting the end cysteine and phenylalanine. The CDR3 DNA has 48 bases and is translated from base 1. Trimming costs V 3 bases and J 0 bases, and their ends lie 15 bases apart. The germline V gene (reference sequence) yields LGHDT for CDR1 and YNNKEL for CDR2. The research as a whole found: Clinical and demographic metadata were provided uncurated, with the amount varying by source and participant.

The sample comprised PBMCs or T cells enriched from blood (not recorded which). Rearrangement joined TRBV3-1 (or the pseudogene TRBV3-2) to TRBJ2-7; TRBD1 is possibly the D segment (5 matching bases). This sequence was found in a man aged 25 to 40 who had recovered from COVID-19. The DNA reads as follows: TGTGCCAGCAGCCAGGATACAGGATCACTCTCCTACGAGCAGTACTTC. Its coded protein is CASSQDTGSLSYEQYF.